This TCR beta chain was identified during a study of blood T cell repertoires in COVID-19. The protocol was immunoSEQ multiplex PCR, while the TCRdb copy is restricted to in-frame clones and leaves out a portion. In the table there are more than 300,000 clones, around nine tenths of which are singletons. The CDR3 contains 13 residues. The V end lost 4 bases, the J end lost 2 bases, and 8 bases lay between the germline ends. Germline CDR1 LNHDA, CDR2 SQIVND (reference sequence). V and J are TRBV19 and TRBJ1-2; D uncertain. The origin of this receptor is a woman aged 65 to 85 with COVID-19, enrolled during active disease. Sequencing used peripheral blood. CDR3 nucleotide sequence: TGTGCCAGTAGTAGCGTTCTAAACTATGGCTACACCTTC. Its protein product is CASSSVLNYGYTF.